This is a list of T cell receptor beta chains from one sample in a study of T cells in Graves' hyperthyroidism and ophthalmopathy. Each CDR3 protein is one row after TCRdb ran MiXCR on the multiplex PCR reads. The sample records 350,000 or so distinct CDR3 sequences, about 17% being singletons. Sequencing was performed on blood. The origin of the receptors is a woman aged 30 to 39 with Graves' hyperthyroidism that later progressed to Graves' ophthalmopathy. CDR3s include the opening cysteine and the closing phenylalanine or tryptophan. The D gene is left open where the match is weak. Expanded clones get a size class; other rows say once, few or many, or leave the size out.

DNA	CDR3	D	size	V	J
TGTGCCAGCAGGGGACTAGCGGGAACGGTAACGAACACCGGGGAGCTGTTTTTT	CASRGLAGTVTNTGELFF	TRBD2	many	TRBV2	TRBJ2-2
TGTGCCATCAGCGGGGCCTACTCGGGGAGGGCGGAACAAGAAAGCACAGATACGCAGTATTTT	CAISGAYSGRAEQESTDTQYF	TRBD2	.	TRBV10-3	TRBJ2-3
TGTGCCAGCAGTTTCTCGGGACCTGGTGGCTACACCTTC	CASSFSGPGGYTF	.	many	TRBV12-3/TRBV12-4	TRBJ1-2
TGTGCCAGCAGCTTAGATTTTAAGGATGGCTACACCTTC	CASSLDFKDGYTF	.	many	TRBV11-2	TRBJ1-2
TGTGCCACCACCCCCCTTGCTTTCTTT	CATTPLAFF	.	.	TRBV12-3/TRBV12-4	TRBJ1-1
TGCAGCGTCTCAGCAAACACCGGGGAGCTGTTTTTT	CSVSANTGELFF	.	.	TRBV29-1	TRBJ2-2
TGTGCCAGCAGTTTAGAGGGGACAGGGTTTTACGAGCAGTACTTC	CASSLEGTGFYEQYF	TRBD1	.	TRBV27	TRBJ2-7
TGTGCCAGCAGCGCAAGCTCCCATGGCTACACCTTC	CASSASSHGYTF	.	many	TRBV9	TRBJ1-2
TGTGCCAGCAGCCGGCGTGGCAGCTACAATGAGCAGTTCTTC	CASSRRGSYNEQFF	.	many	TRBV7-9	TRBJ2-1
TGTGCCAGCAGCCAACGGGACAGAACTAACTATGGCTACACCTTC	CASSQRDRTNYGYTF	TRBD1	.	TRBV5-6	TRBJ1-2
TGTGCCAGCAGCACCGGGACAGGGATGCTCGATACGCAGTATTTT	CASSTGTGMLDTQYF	TRBD1	.	TRBV7-9	TRBJ2-3
TGTGCCAGCAGGAACAGGAACCCTGAAGCTTTCTTT	CASRNRNPEAFF	.	many	TRBV2	TRBJ1-1
TGTGCCAGCAGCGATCGACAGGGGGCCAGAGAGCAGTACTTC	CASSDRQGAREQYF	TRBD1	many	TRBV13	TRBJ2-7
TGCGCCAGCAGCTGGGGGACTAGCGGCGCAGATACGAAGTATTTT	CASSWGTSGADTKYF	TRBD2	few	TRBV5-1	TRBJ2-3
TGCGCCAGCAGCCCCACCGGGACAGGGTCTCTCGAGCAGTACTTC	CASSPTGTGSLEQYF	TRBD1	.	TRBV4-1	TRBJ2-7
TGTGCCAGCAGTGAGCAGACAGGCCGCTACGAGCAGTACTTC	CASSEQTGRYEQYF	.	many	TRBV28	TRBJ2-7
TGTGCCAGCAGTTTCGGGACAGGGGGACGGGAGCAGTACTTC	CASSFGTGGREQYF	TRBD1	many	TRBV28	TRBJ2-7
TGTGCCAGCAGTCGTCGGGCAGGCAACACCGGGGAGCTGTTTTTT	CASSRRAGNTGELFF	.	few	TRBV7-9	TRBJ2-2
TGTGCCAGCAGTGAAGTCCAGCCAATGACGAAGGGCACAGATACGCAGTATTTT	CASSEVQPMTKGTDTQYF	.	few	TRBV6-1	TRBJ2-3
TGTGCCTGGACCCCGGGACTAGGTTCCTACGAGCAGTACTTC	CAWTPGLGSYEQYF	TRBD2	.	TRBV30	TRBJ2-7
TGCGCCAGCAGCCAAGATGGGGGGACAGGGTCCTACGAGCAGTACTTC	CASSQDGGTGSYEQYF	TRBD1	few	TRBV4-1	TRBJ2-7
TGTGCCCTCGGGGAGCTCTATGGCTACACCTTC	CALGELYGYTF	.	many	TRBV30	TRBJ1-2
TGTGCCAGCAGTTCACAGGGTGCCAACCCTGGGAACACTGAAGCTTTCTTT	CASSSQGANPGNTEAFF	.	few	TRBV7-9	TRBJ1-1
TGTGCCAGCAATTTGGGGTCAGCTGGCTACACCTTC	CASNLGSAGYTF	.	few	TRBV28	TRBJ1-2
TGTGCCAGCAGCTTCCCAGGGCTAGCGGTCAATGAGCAGTTCTTC	CASSFPGLAVNEQFF	TRBD2	.	TRBV7-3	TRBJ2-1
TGCAGTGCTAGAGCTCGGGACAGGGCAAGTCCATACTACAATGAGCAGTTCTTC	CSARARDRASPYYNEQFF	TRBD1	few	TRBV20-1	TRBJ2-1
TGTGCCAGCAGCCAAGATCTCGTAGTTGAAGCTTTCTTT	CASSQDLVVEAFF	.	many	TRBV3-1	TRBJ1-1
TGTGCCAGTAGTATAAGGGGGGGGAATGAGCAGTTCTTC	CASSIRGGNEQFF	.	.	TRBV19	TRBJ2-1
TGTGCCAGTAGTCGCCGTGGACAGGCGTCCAGAAACGCAGATACGCAGTATTTT	CASSRRGQASRNADTQYF	TRBD1	.	TRBV19	TRBJ2-3
TGTGCCAGCTCACCATACGGGTTCGCTCGAGCTTTCTTT	CASSPYGFARAFF	.	many	TRBV18	TRBJ1-1
TGTGCCAGCAGCCTACTCGGGACAGCTGGAAACACCATATATTTT	CASSLLGTAGNTIYF	TRBD1	.	TRBV4-2	TRBJ1-3
TGTGCCAGCAGTTACGGGGTTCATAATTCACCCATCCACTTT	CASSYGVHNSPIHF	.	few	TRBV6-2/TRBV6-3	TRBJ1-6
TGTGCCAGCAGCAACGTTCCAGATACGCAGTATTTT	CASSNVPDTQYF	.	.	TRBV27	TRBJ2-3
TGTGCCATCAGTGAGGGCGGACAGGGGGAGGGCTACACCTTC	CAISEGGQGEGYTF	TRBD1	many	TRBV10-3	TRBJ1-2
TGCGCCAGCAGCTTGGTGACTAGCGGGACGTACGAGCAGTACTTC	CASSLVTSGTYEQYF	TRBD2	few	TRBV5-1	TRBJ2-7
TGTGCCAGCAGCCTTGGTAGGGGCCGATACGAGCAGTACTTC	CASSLGRGRYEQYF	.	many	TRBV14	TRBJ2-7
TGTGCCAGCAGTTTGTTAGGACAGGGCAAGTCAGGGGCCAACGTCCTGACTTTC	CASSLLGQGKSGANVLTF	TRBD1	.	TRBV28	TRBJ2-6
TGTGCCAGCAGTATCGGGGGGGCCACCGGGGAGCTGTTTTTT	CASSIGGATGELFF	TRBD2	.	TRBV6-4	TRBJ2-2
TGTGCCACCCCGTACAGGTCACCTGAAGCTTTCTTT	CATPYRSPEAFF	.	many	TRBV12-3/TRBV12-4	TRBJ1-1
TGTGCCAGTAGTTCTAGCGGGAGGTCCACCGGGGAGCTGTTTTTT	CASSSSGRSTGELFF	TRBD2	.	TRBV19	TRBJ2-2
TGTGCCAGCAGCTTGGCTACGGGTTGGGAGACCCAGTACTTC	CASSLATGWETQYF	.	.	TRBV11-2	TRBJ2-5
TGTGCCAGCTCACCATCGACGGGGTTTAGTCGGCCCGAGCAGTACTTC	CASSPSTGFSRPEQYF	.	many	TRBV18	TRBJ2-7
TGTGCCAGCAGTTTGGGTGGGGAATCCTACGAGCAGTACTTC	CASSLGGESYEQYF	.	many	TRBV28	TRBJ2-7
TGTGCCAGCAGTCCGGACAGGGGCTATGGCTACACCTTC	CASSPDRGYGYTF	TRBD1	many	TRBV27	TRBJ1-2
TGTGCCAGCAGTTACTCCTTATACGAGCAGTACTTC	CASSYSLYEQYF	.	few	TRBV6-2/TRBV6-3	TRBJ2-7
TGTGCCAGTAGTTCCCCAGGCAGGGGAGCCGGGGAGCTGTTTTTT	CASSSPGRGAGELFF	.	few	TRBV19	TRBJ2-2
TGTGCCAGCAGGTTGACAGGGATGCAAGGAAACACCATATATTTT	CASRLTGMQGNTIYF	TRBD1	many	TRBV12-3/TRBV12-4	TRBJ1-3
TGTGCCAGCAGCGGCCCCGACTTCCTAGTTCCCGGGGAGCTGTTTTTT	CASSGPDFLVPGELFF	.	many	TRBV11-2	TRBJ2-2
TGTGCCAGTAGTCGAACCGGGACTACGGTTGAGCAGTTCTTC	CASSRTGTTVEQFF	TRBD2	.	TRBV19	TRBJ2-1
TGCGCCAGCAGCCTAAGAGGTAGTATCGATGGCTACACCTTC	CASSLRGSIDGYTF	.	many	TRBV5-1	TRBJ1-2
TGTGCCAGCAGCCGAGGACAGGGGTCGGATGAGCAGTTCTTC	CASSRGQGSDEQFF	TRBD1	once	TRBV6-5	TRBJ2-1
TGTGCTAGTGGCTCTGGGAGGGCGGGAGGGCCTCCTGAGCAGTTCTTC	CASGSGRAGGPPEQFF	TRBD2	.	TRBV12-5	TRBJ2-1